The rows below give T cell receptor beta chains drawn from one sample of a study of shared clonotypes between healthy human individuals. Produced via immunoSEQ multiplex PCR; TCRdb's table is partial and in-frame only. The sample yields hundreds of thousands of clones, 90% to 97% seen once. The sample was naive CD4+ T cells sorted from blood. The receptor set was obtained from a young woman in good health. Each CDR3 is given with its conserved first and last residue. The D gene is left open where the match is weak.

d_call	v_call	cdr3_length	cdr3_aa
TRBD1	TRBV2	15	CASNPGTGASYEQYF
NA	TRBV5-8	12	CASSLSTIEQFF
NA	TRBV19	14	CASNLGGTAREQYF
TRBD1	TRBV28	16	CASSLRDRGRGQPQHF
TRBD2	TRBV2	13	CASGHGRANEQYF
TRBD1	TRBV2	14	CASSEAGQGTEAFF
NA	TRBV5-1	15	CASSFEPQGWGEQYF
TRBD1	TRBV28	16	CASSFGWGTGDYGYTF
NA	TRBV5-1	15	CASSKRDPNNYGYTF
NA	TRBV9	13	CASSPLGEETQYF
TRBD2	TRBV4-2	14	CASSWGEGAYEQYF
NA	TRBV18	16	CASSPYPAGYSETQYF
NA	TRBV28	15	CASSLQRGAKNIQYF
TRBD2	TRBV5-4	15	CASRLAGGRTDTQYF
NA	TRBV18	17	CASSPSRRDSGANVLTF
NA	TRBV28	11	CASIGWRGDHF
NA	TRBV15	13	CATSRDPYNEQFF
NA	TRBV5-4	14	CASSLGGNQETQYF
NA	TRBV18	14	CASSSRAENTEAFF
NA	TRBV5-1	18	CASSPRAAGTRSTDTQYF
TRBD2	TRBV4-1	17	CASSQAPSGASYNEQFF
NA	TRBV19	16	CASSILSQANNQPQHF
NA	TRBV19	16	CASSRYGRGETYEQYF
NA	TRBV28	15	CASSLDSTTNEKLFF
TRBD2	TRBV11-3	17	CASSSIGGTRGRNEQFF
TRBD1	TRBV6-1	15	CASSSRDRGNTEAFF
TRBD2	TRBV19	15	CASSTGLALGGEQFF
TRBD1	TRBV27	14	CASSQDRGLGTQYF
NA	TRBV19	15	CASSITTRWDGAQYF
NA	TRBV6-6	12	CASSQFGNTQYF
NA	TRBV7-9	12	CASSLRGETQYF
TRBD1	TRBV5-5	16	CASSLATPGQGAEQYF
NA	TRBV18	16	CASSPRQPPGTGELFF
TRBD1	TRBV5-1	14	CASSRGQGAYEQYF
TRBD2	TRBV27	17	CASSSGLVGLAGNEQFF
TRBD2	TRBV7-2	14	CASSLGLAEETQYF
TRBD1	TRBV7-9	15	CASSPSRTGRETQYF
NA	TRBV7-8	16	CASSPRPGPYREKLFF
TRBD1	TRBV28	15	CASSPTGARGYGYTF
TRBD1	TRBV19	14	CASSTRTGNTEAFF
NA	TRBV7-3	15	CASSLAGTPGYEQYF
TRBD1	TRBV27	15	CASSSSLQGDLGYTF
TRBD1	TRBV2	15	CASSGDRGTVDGYTF
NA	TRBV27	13	CASSPRVSTEAFF
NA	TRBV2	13	CASSGISNTEAFF
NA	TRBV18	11	CASSPGVEQFF
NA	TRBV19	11	CASSPSYEQYF
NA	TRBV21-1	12	CASNRVRWVGDF
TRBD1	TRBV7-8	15	CASSLGAQGNEKLFF
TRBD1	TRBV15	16	CATSRVWTGGEDTQYF
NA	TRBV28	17	CASHDRITSSYNSPLHF
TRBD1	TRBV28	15	CASRDFRGINQPQHF
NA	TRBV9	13	CASSVYGEGEQYF
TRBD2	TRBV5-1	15	CASSSGLDGSGELFF
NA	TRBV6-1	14	CASSPSDRNTEAFF
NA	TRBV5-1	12	CASSLTTGELFF
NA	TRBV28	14	CASSLRQTNTEAFF
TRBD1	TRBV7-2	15	CASSLQGAGSHEQYF
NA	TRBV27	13	CASSLWGSNEQFF
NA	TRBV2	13	CASREGTTDTQYF